The 2 T cell receptor beta chains below all came from one sample that was sequenced in a study of blood T cells in healthy people across ages. A second PCR of 7 to 11 cycles used a sample-barcoded 5' primer and a J-beta primer mix. MiXCR was run by TCRdb on the 5' RACE reads, yielding one entry per CDR3 protein. Here the sample spans about 1.8 million distinct CDR3 sequences, 49% being singletons. The sequenced sample consisted of blood. These TCRs come from a woman between 40 and 50 years old in good health.

This clonotype occurred a few times. This chain connects TRBV4-2 to TRBJ2-5; TRBD2 might be the D (6 bases). The V and J ends lost 4 bases and 4 bases respectively, with 13 bases between them. There are 14 residues in the CDR3. Germline CDR1 reads LGHNA; CDR2 reads YNFKEQ. The CDR3 bases are TGTGCCAGCAGCCGGGGAGGCAGTGGAGAGACCCAGTACTTC. Protein product: CASSRGGSGETQYF.

The V gene is TRBV12-1, the J gene TRBJ1-5; TRBD1 is taken as the D call from the table, unchecked against the DNA. TRBV12-1 is an annotated pseudogene. The CDR3 runs 13 residues. CDR3 nucleotide sequence: TGTGCCAGCAGCGGAAACAGGCATCAGCCCCAGCATTTT. As protein: CASSGNRHQPQHF.